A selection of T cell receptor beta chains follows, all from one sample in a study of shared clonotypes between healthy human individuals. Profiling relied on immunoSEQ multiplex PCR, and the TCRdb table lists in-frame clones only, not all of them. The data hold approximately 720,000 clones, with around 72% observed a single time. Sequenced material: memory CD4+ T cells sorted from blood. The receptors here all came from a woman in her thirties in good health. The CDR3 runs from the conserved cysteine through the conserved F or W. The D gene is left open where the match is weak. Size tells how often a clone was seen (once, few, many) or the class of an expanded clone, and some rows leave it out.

cdr3_nt: TGCAGCGTTATCCGACGGTTTAATGAAAAACTGTTTTTT
cdr3_aa: CSVIRRFNEKLFF
j_call: TRBJ1-4
clone_size: -
d_call: -
v_call: TRBV29-1

cdr3_nt: TGTGCCAGCAGTGAACAGCTCGGAGTTCTTGGGAGCTCCTACGAGCAGTACTTC
cdr3_aa: CASSEQLGVLGSSYEQYF
j_call: TRBJ2-7
clone_size: -
d_call: -
v_call: TRBV2

cdr3_nt: TGTGCCAGCAGCTCCAGCGGGAGGAGTTCAGGGGAGCTGTTTTTT
cdr3_aa: CASSSSGRSSGELFF
j_call: TRBJ2-2
clone_size: -
d_call: TRBD2
v_call: TRBV4-2

cdr3_nt: TGTGCCAGCAGTTACGGGGACAGGGGGCCCTACGAGCAGTACTTC
cdr3_aa: CASSYGDRGPYEQYF
j_call: TRBJ2-7
clone_size: -
d_call: TRBD1
v_call: TRBV6-6

cdr3_nt: TGTGCCTGGAGTGTATCGGAACCCAGTCCCCAGTACTTC
cdr3_aa: CAWSVSEPSPQYF
j_call: TRBJ2-5
clone_size: -
d_call: -
v_call: TRBV30

cdr3_nt: TGTGCCAGCAGTTTATCGGGGGACAGGAGCTACGAGCAGTACTTC
cdr3_aa: CASSLSGDRSYEQYF
j_call: TRBJ2-7
clone_size: -
d_call: TRBD1
v_call: TRBV27

cdr3_nt: TGTGCCAGCAGCAGGGACAGGGGGCTGGGGGTGGATGGCTACACCTTC
cdr3_aa: CASSRDRGLGVDGYTF
j_call: TRBJ1-2
clone_size: many
d_call: TRBD1
v_call: TRBV5-4

cdr3_nt: TGCAGCGCCGTGGACAGACTAACCTACGAGCAGTACTTC
cdr3_aa: CSAVDRLTYEQYF
j_call: TRBJ2-7
clone_size: -
d_call: -
v_call: TRBV29-1

cdr3_nt: TGTGCCAGTAAAGGGACTAGCGGGAGGGCCTACAATGAGCAGTTCTTC
cdr3_aa: CASKGTSGRAYNEQFF
j_call: TRBJ2-1
clone_size: -
d_call: TRBD2
v_call: TRBV19

cdr3_nt: TGCAGTGCTAGTTACGGGAATGGCTACACCTTC
cdr3_aa: CSASYGNGYTF
j_call: TRBJ1-2
clone_size: -
d_call: -
v_call: TRBV20-1

cdr3_nt: TGTGCCAGCAGTCCCATGACTAGCGAGATCTACGAGCAGTACTTC
cdr3_aa: CASSPMTSEIYEQYF
j_call: TRBJ2-7
clone_size: -
d_call: TRBD2
v_call: TRBV2

cdr3_nt: TGCGCCAGCAGCTTGAATGGACAGGGGGGAAACATTCAGTACTTC
cdr3_aa: CASSLNGQGGNIQYF
j_call: TRBJ2-4
clone_size: -
d_call: TRBD1
v_call: TRBV5-1

cdr3_nt: TGTGCCAGCAGCTCCCACAGGGACACAGATACGCAGTATTTT
cdr3_aa: CASSSHRDTDTQYF
j_call: TRBJ2-3
clone_size: few
d_call: -
v_call: TRBV7-8

cdr3_nt: TGTGCCAGCAGCCAGCCCTATAGCGGGAGGGGTGATGAGCAGTTCTTC
cdr3_aa: CASSQPYSGRGDEQFF
j_call: TRBJ2-1
clone_size: -
d_call: TRBD2
v_call: TRBV14

cdr3_nt: TGTGCCAGCAGTGAATATGGGGGGAATGAGCAGTTCTTC
cdr3_aa: CASSEYGGNEQFF
j_call: TRBJ2-1
clone_size: -
d_call: -
v_call: TRBV25-1

cdr3_nt: TGCGCCAGCAGCCAACCACTAGCGGGGCTAGCCAAAAACATTCAGTACTTC
cdr3_aa: CASSQPLAGLAKNIQYF
j_call: TRBJ2-4
clone_size: -
d_call: TRBD2
v_call: TRBV4-1

cdr3_nt: TGTGCCAGCAGCCCCCAAGGTCATTCGCGGGAGCAGTACTTC
cdr3_aa: CASSPQGHSREQYF
j_call: TRBJ2-7
clone_size: -
d_call: -
v_call: TRBV7-3

cdr3_nt: TGTGCCAGCAGCTTGGCGGGGTATACGCAGTATTTT
cdr3_aa: CASSLAGYTQYF
j_call: TRBJ2-3
clone_size: -
d_call: -
v_call: TRBV5-4

cdr3_nt: TGTGCCAGCAGCAGGAACAGGGGACCGGGGGAAAAACTGTTTTTT
cdr3_aa: CASSRNRGPGEKLFF
j_call: TRBJ1-4
clone_size: -
d_call: TRBD1
v_call: TRBV5-5

cdr3_nt: TGTGCCAGCAGTGGGGGACTAGCGGGATGGAGCTCCTACAATGAGCAGTTCTTC
cdr3_aa: CASSGGLAGWSSYNEQFF
j_call: TRBJ2-1
clone_size: -
d_call: TRBD2
v_call: TRBV2

cdr3_nt: TGTGCCAGCAGCTCAGGAGCAACTAGCGGATACAATGAGCAGTTCTTC
cdr3_aa: CASSSGATSGYNEQFF
j_call: TRBJ2-1
clone_size: -
d_call: TRBD2
v_call: TRBV11-2

cdr3_nt: TGTGCCAGCAGCGTAGAGGAGGGGGCTGCTTATGGCTACACCTTC
cdr3_aa: CASSVEEGAAYGYTF
j_call: TRBJ1-2
clone_size: -
d_call: TRBD1
v_call: TRBV9

cdr3_nt: TGTGCCAGCAGCCAAGATGGACATTCTGGGGCCAACGTCCTGACTTTC
cdr3_aa: CASSQDGHSGANVLTF
j_call: TRBJ2-6
clone_size: -
d_call: -
v_call: TRBV4-2

cdr3_nt: TGTGCCAGCAGCTTAGTGATGTCAGATACGCAGTATTTT
cdr3_aa: CASSLVMSDTQYF
j_call: TRBJ2-3
clone_size: few
d_call: -
v_call: TRBV7-2

cdr3_nt: TGTGCCAGCAGTTTACAGGGGGCAGATGAAGCTTTCTTT
cdr3_aa: CASSLQGADEAFF
j_call: TRBJ1-1
clone_size: -
d_call: TRBD1
v_call: TRBV27

cdr3_nt: TGCGCCAGCAGTGAGCCCTACTCAGGGTATAGCAATCAGCCCCAGCATTTT
cdr3_aa: CASSEPYSGYSNQPQHF
j_call: TRBJ1-5
clone_size: -
d_call: -
v_call: TRBV10-1

cdr3_nt: TGTGCCAGCAGCGGCCGGACTAGCGGGAGTTCTTACGAGCAGTACTTC
cdr3_aa: CASSGRTSGSSYEQYF
j_call: TRBJ2-7
clone_size: once
d_call: TRBD2
v_call: TRBV5-6

cdr3_nt: TGTGCCAGCAGTTTATGGGGGGCTGGGGCCAACGTCCTGACTTTC
cdr3_aa: CASSLWGAGANVLTF
j_call: TRBJ2-6
clone_size: many
d_call: -
v_call: TRBV27

cdr3_nt: TGTGCCAGCAGCTTGTCCGGATTTAATGAAAAACTGTTTTTT
cdr3_aa: CASSLSGFNEKLFF
j_call: TRBJ1-4
clone_size: once
d_call: -
v_call: TRBV5-4

cdr3_nt: TGTGCCAGCAGCTTTGGGGGAGGGCCGATGGAGACCCAGTACTTC
cdr3_aa: CASSFGGGPMETQYF
j_call: TRBJ2-5
clone_size: few
d_call: TRBD2
v_call: TRBV7-2

cdr3_nt: TGCGCCAGCAGCTTGGGGGGAGGGCCGCAAGAGACCCAGTACTTC
cdr3_aa: CASSLGGGPQETQYF
j_call: TRBJ2-5
clone_size: -
d_call: TRBD2
v_call: TRBV5-1

cdr3_nt: TGTGCCAGTAGTATATTTTCCAGTAACCTCTACGAGCAGTACTTC
cdr3_aa: CASSIFSSNLYEQYF
j_call: TRBJ2-7
clone_size: few
d_call: -
v_call: TRBV19

cdr3_nt: TGTGCCAGCAGTTTAGTTTCTCAGGGATACTCCTACGAGCAGTACTTC
cdr3_aa: CASSLVSQGYSYEQYF
j_call: TRBJ2-7
clone_size: -
d_call: -
v_call: TRBV28

cdr3_nt: TGTGCCAGCAGTGAAACGTCTGGAAACATTCAGTACTTC
cdr3_aa: CASSETSGNIQYF
j_call: TRBJ2-4
clone_size: -
d_call: -
v_call: TRBV6-1

cdr3_nt: TGTGCCAGTACGCCGTCAGGGAGGCAAGAGACCCAGTACTTC
cdr3_aa: CASTPSGRQETQYF
j_call: TRBJ2-5
clone_size: -
d_call: -
v_call: TRBV19

cdr3_nt: TGTGCCAGTAGTAAGGGACAGGGAAGAAGGTTCGACGAGCAGTACTTC
cdr3_aa: CASSKGQGRRFDEQYF
j_call: TRBJ2-7
clone_size: -
d_call: TRBD1
v_call: TRBV19

cdr3_nt: TGTGCCAGCAGGGGACAGATTTCGTACGAGCAGTACTTC
cdr3_aa: CASRGQISYEQYF
j_call: TRBJ2-7
clone_size: once
d_call: TRBD1
v_call: TRBV2

cdr3_nt: TGTGCCAGCAGGGAGCAGGGGATTGGTACTGAAAAACTGTTTTTT
cdr3_aa: CASREQGIGTEKLFF
j_call: TRBJ1-4
clone_size: -
d_call: -
v_call: TRBV2

cdr3_nt: TGCAGTGTTCCGACTAGCCCGGGGCAGTACTTC
cdr3_aa: CSVPTSPGQYF
j_call: TRBJ2-7
clone_size: -
d_call: TRBD2
v_call: TRBV20-1

cdr3_nt: TGTGCCAGCGCCGGGACAGGGGGGAACACTGAAGCTTTCTTT
cdr3_aa: CASAGTGGNTEAFF
j_call: TRBJ1-1
clone_size: once
d_call: TRBD1
v_call: TRBV19